This T cell receptor (beta chain) came from a study of radiation and T cells in renal cell carcinoma. Findings and caveats of the study: Top tumor clonotypes rose in blood 2 weeks post-radiation, then contracted.

Using immunoSEQ multiplex PCR, the repertoire was profiled, and TCRdb retains in-frame clones only, with some absent. The profile shows over 120,000 clones, about 88% of them singletons. With respect to this clone: The antigen is unknown.

The CDR3 consists of 14 residues. Germline values: CDR1 SGHRS, CDR2 YFSETQ. The junction had 5 bases not matched to a gene; V was cut back by 1 base and J by 7 bases. Time point noted: baseline pretreatment blood. Indicated treatment: 15 Gy SBRT to primary tumor, nephrectomy 4 weeks later. The patient's renal cell carcinoma had clear cell pathology. The sample was blood, taken from a patient whose treatment included radiotherapy and nephrectomy. The chain has TRBV5-1 and TRBJ1-5, with 7 bases identical to TRBD1. This TCR was sampled from a woman between 45 and 60 years old with renal cell carcinoma. The CDR3 loop reads CASSLIPGGQPQHF. CDR3 coding DNA: TGCGCCAGCAGCTTGATCCCAGGGGGACAGCCCCAGCATTTT.